This TCR beta chain was obtained from a study of cytomegalovirus exposure and HLA in healthy donors. About this clone: Its antigen is unidentified.

Healthy bone marrow donors made up the donor group. Germline CDR1 MNHEY, CDR2 SMNVEV (reference sequence). CDR3 length: 14 amino acids. Trimming pared 5 bases from V and 9 bases from J, leaving 20 bases between. PCR amplification relied on 60 Vbeta primers (plus 13 Jbeta primers). Assay used: immunoSEQ multiplex PCR; TCRdb lists only in-frame clones, some missing. The data show around 160,000 clones, around 80% seen once. Broader study findings: V- and J-gene trimming of TCR beta was linked (in a later analysis) to a missense DCLRE1C variant. What a later analysis reportedly showed was that an Asian-associated ancestry cluster had fewer N-insertions than the roughly 670-donor mean.

This receptor was taken from a woman aged 40 to 50 in good health and CMV-seropositive. Sequences were obtained from PBMCs. The chain is built from TRBV27 and TRBJ2-7, with D uncertain. The CDR3 bases are TGTGCCAGCAGTATGAGCTTCCACTACGAGTGGCAGTACTTC. Translating gives CASSMSFHYEWQYF.